This passage covers 19 T cell receptor beta chains from one sample sequenced in a study of blood T cells in healthy people across ages (dated by TCRdb to the mid-2010s). Library method: 5' RACE. TCRdb names Illumina HiSeq 2500 as the instrument used. A second roughly 6 to 11 cycle PCR used a sample-barcoded 5' primer and a J-beta primer mix. The public reads were quality trimmed at Q25 with fastp and then assembled into clones with MiXCR by TCRdb, keeping productive beta chains. Entries that share a CDR3 protein sequence are merged under the most common genes and DNA. Across this sample there are 700,000 or so distinct CDR3 sequences, with 22% seen only once. The ten top clones hold roughly 22% of the sample. Material: blood. The source is a man aged 65-85 years in good health.

The sample holds a few counts of this clonotype. The V call is TRBV6-5, the J call TRBJ2-5; 8 nucleotides match TRBD1. The DNA end favors TRBJ2-7, so the J call may be wrong. CDR3 length equals 15 residues. Germline V gene sequence: CDR1 MNHEY, CDR2 SVGAGI. The CDR3 DNA reads as TGTGCCAGCAGAAACCCGGGACAGGACATACACGAGCAGTACGTC. It is translated as CASRNPGQDIHEQYV.

In its sample, this clonotype was seen a few times. The chain uses TRBV12-3 or TRBV12-4 and TRBJ1-2, with D uncertain. Trimming stripped 6 bases from V and 0 bases from J, with 11 bases between. The CDR3 spans 14 residues. Written as DNA, the CDR3 is TGTGCCAGCAGAAGAACCGAGACTAACTATGGCTACACCTTC. Protein product: CASRRTETNYGYTF.

V is TRBV12-3 or TRBV12-4 and J is TRBJ2-3; D remains ambiguous. This CDR3 comprises 15 residues. V lost 4 bases and J 13 bases, leaving 24 bases between the germline ends. The CDR3 DNA is TGTGCCAGCAGTTCGTATCCCGCTAGGGCTACCAAAGAGTATTTT. This translates into CASSSYPARATKEYF.

The chain combines TRBV30 with TRBJ1-2; the match to TRBD1 covers 7 bases. CDR1 is GTSNPN, CDR2 SVGIG, per germline (reference sequence). V shed 4 bases and J 4 bases; nucleotides not matched to a gene: 9. There are 14 residues in the CDR3. The CDR3 coding sequence is TGTGCCTGGACTAGACAGGGACTGACCTATGGCTACACCTTC. It encodes CAWTRQGLTYGYTF.

In its sample, this clonotype was seen once. The J gene is TRBJ2-5, the V gene TRBV28; 8 positions agree with TRBD2. Germline V lookup: CDR1 MDHEN, CDR2 SYDVKM. Trimming took 6 bases from V and 4 from J; bases not matched to a gene: 10. This CDR3 is built from 15 residues. The CDR3 loop is CASSQMQAGAETQYF. DNA of the CDR3: TGTGCCAGCAGCCAAATGCAAGCGGGGGCAGAGACCCAGTACTTC. The full variable domain, rest sourced from reference TRBV28 and TRBJ2-5, is DVKVTQSSRYLVKRTGEKVFLECVQDMDHENMFWYRQDPGLGLRLIYFSYDVKMKEKGDIPEGYSVSREKKERFSLILESASTNQTSMYLCASSQMQAGAETQYFGPGTRLLVL.

This chain links TRBV7-9 with TRBJ2-2; TRBD1 aligns across 7 bases. The CDR3 is 13 residues long. In germline, CDR1 is SEHNR, CDR2 FQNEAQ (reference sequence). J gave up 8 bases and V 8 bases, and 8 bases lay outside the gene matches. CDR3 in DNA: TGTGCCAGCGCCGGGACAGAGAAAGGGGAGCTGTTTTTT. The encoded protein is CASAGTEKGELFF. Full variable domain (rest looked up from reference TRBV7-9 and TRBJ2-2): DTGVSQNPRHKITKRGQNVTFRCDPISEHNRLYWYRQTLGQGPEFLTYFQNEAQLEKSRLLSDRFSAERPKGSFSTLEIQRTEQGDSAMYLCASAGTEKGELFFGEGSRLTVL.

CDR3 sequence: CASSPGAIGEKLFF. Written as DNA, the CDR3 is TGTGCCAGCAGTCCAGGGGCAATCGGAGAAAAACTGTTTTTT. This chain connects TRBV28 to TRBJ1-4, with D possibly matching TRBD1 (6 bases). This CDR3 comprises 14 residues. Trimming stripped 5 bases from V and 8 bases from J, with 15 bases between. Germline CDR1 MDHEN, CDR2 SYDVKM.

This clonotype was observed a handful of times. The chain uses TRBV20-1 and TRBJ1-2; D might be TRBD1 (5 bases). V lost 1 base, J lost 6 bases, and 18 bases lay in between. Germline assignment: CDR1 DFQATT and CDR2 SNEGSKA (reference sequence). The CDR3 totals 15 residues. The CDR3 region is CSARGPRATDHGYTF. For the CDR3, the DNA is TGCAGTGCTAGAGGCCCCCGAGCGACAGATCATGGCTACACCTTC.

The rearrangement uses TRBV6-1 and TRBJ2-7; a possible D gene is TRBD2 (5 bases). CDR1 is MNHNS and CDR2 is SASEGT in the germline V gene. Deletions cut 2 bases from V and 6 bases from J, with 14 bases between. The CDR3 consists of 14 residues. CDR3 residues: CASSESSSLREQYF. CDR3 sequence (DNA): TGTGCCAGCAGTGAAAGTTCTAGCCTTCGCGAGCAGTACTTC.

This clonotype came up a few times. The V call is TRBV14, the J call TRBJ2-3, with D tentatively TRBD2 (5 bases). The germline V and J ends were trimmed by 8 bases and 4 bases, with 22 bases remaining between them. Germline CDR1 is SGHDN and CDR2 is FVKESK. CDR3 length equals 16 residues. The CDR3 DNA sequence: TGTGCCAGCTCACCAGGTGGGAGCTTTCAGGCAGATACGCAGTATTTT. Protein product: CASSPGGSFQADTQYF. Filled out from reference TRBV14 and TRBJ2-3, the complete variable domain reads EAGVTQFPSHSVIEKGQTVTLRCDPISGHDNLYWYRRVMGKEIKFLLHFVKESKQDESGMPNNRFLAERTGGTYSTLKVQPAELEDSGVYFCASSPGGSFQADTQYFGPGTRLTVL.

A few counts support this clonotype. The rearrangement links TRBV12-5 to TRBJ2-3; 8 nucleotides agree with TRBD1. Germline V gene data show CDR1 as LGHNT and CDR2 as FRNRAP. Trimming removed 5 bases from V and 6 bases from J; junction bases left unmatched: 10. The CDR3 is 15 residues long. The CDR3 is CASGAGTQGADTQYF. The DNA of the CDR3 is TGTGCTAGTGGTGCCGGCACCCAGGGGGCCGATACGCAGTATTTT.

The V and J genes are TRBV20-1 and TRBJ1-2; 12 bases agree with TRBD1. CDR1 is DFQATT and CDR2 is SNEGSKA in the germline V gene (reference sequence). V dropped 5 bases and J dropped 5; count of bases not matched to a gene: 6. This CDR3 spans 14 amino acids. CDR3 bases: TGCAGTGCTCGCTGGGGACAGGGGGCTTATGGCTACACCTTC. It translates to CSARWGQGAYGYTF.

This chain's CDR3 is CASSFVSPDTQYF. CDR3 coding DNA: TGTGCCAGCAGTTTCGTTTCCCCAGATACGCAGTATTTT. This sequence joins TRBV12-3 or TRBV12-4 and TRBJ2-3, with no clear D. Trimming removed 3 bases at V and 4 bases at J, with 8 bases between. The CDR3 is made up of 13 amino acids.

There are a few counts of this clonotype. J is TRBJ2-7 and V is TRBV7-7; TRBD1 matches at 9 bases. The V and J ends lost 2 bases and 3 bases, in that order; junction bases with no gene match: 11. CDR1 SSHAT and CDR2 FNYEAQ come from the germline V gene (reference sequence). The CDR3 sequence is 17 residues long. The chain's CDR3 is CASSLQIGGDRVYEQYF. In nucleotides, the CDR3 is TGTGCCAGCAGCTTACAGATTGGGGGGGACAGGGTCTACGAGCAGTACTTC.

The chain couples TRBV5-1 to TRBJ2-2; TRBD2 might be the D (7 bases). The CDR3 runs 16 residues. The V and J ends lost 4 bases and 5 bases respectively, with 18 bases between them. Germline values: CDR1 SGHRS, CDR2 YFSETQ. CDR3 DNA: TGCGCCAGCAGCCCCCAGGGGACTACTCGAACCGGGGAGCTGTTTTTT. Its translation is CASSPQGTTRTGELFF.

The gene calls are TRBV29-1 and TRBJ1-4; D unclear. The germline V gene encodes CDR1 SQVTM and CDR2 ANQGSEA. V lost 5 bases to trimming and J lost 3 bases, with 13 bases between them. The CDR3 covers 14 residues. The CDR3 sequence is CSVSTPPANEKLFF. The CDR3 DNA is TGCAGCGTTTCTACGCCACCAGCTAATGAAAAACTGTTTTTT.

The sample holds a few counts of this clonotype. This sequence joins TRBV12-3 or TRBV12-4 and TRBJ1-5, with D unresolved. This CDR3 has 14 amino acids. The germline V and J ends were trimmed by 6 bases and 3 bases, with 12 bases remaining between them. The CDR3 loop is CASSPTEDNQPQHF. As DNA, the CDR3 is TGTGCCAGCAGCCCCACGGAAGACAATCAGCCCCAGCATTTT.

As concerns this clonotype: At one end, the junction sequence differs from germline, possibly due to a read error. The chain joins TRBV7-2 to TRBJ2-2; no clear D gene. Per the germline V gene, CDR1 is SGHTA and CDR2 is FQGNSA. CDR3 length equals 12 residues. In DNA form, the CDR3 reads TGCGCCAGCAGCTTACAGCCCGGGGAGCTGTTTTTT. The encoded protein is CASSLQPGELFF.

The chain joins TRBV6-5 to TRBJ1-1; 9 bases are shared with TRBD1. This CDR3 region has 17 residues. V shed 6 bases and J 0 bases; nucleotides not matched to a gene: 11. Germline CDR1 is MNHEY and CDR2 is SVGAGI. Here the CDR3 reads CASRRSGTGSLNTEAFF. DNA of the CDR3: TGTGCCAGCAGACGATCCGGGACAGGGTCACTGAACACTGAAGCTTTCTTT.